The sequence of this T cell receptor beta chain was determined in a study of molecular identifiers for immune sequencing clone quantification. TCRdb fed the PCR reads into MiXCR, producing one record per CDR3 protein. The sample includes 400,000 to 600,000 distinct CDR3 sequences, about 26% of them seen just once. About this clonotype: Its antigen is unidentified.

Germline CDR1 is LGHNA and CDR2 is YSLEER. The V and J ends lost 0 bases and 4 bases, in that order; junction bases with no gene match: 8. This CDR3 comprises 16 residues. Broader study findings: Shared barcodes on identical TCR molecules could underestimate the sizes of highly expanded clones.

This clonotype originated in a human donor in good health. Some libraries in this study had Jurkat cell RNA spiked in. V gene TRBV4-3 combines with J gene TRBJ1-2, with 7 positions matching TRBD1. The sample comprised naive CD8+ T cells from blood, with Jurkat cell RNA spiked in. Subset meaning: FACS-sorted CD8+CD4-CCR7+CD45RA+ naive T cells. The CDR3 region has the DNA TGCGCCAGCAGCCAAGATCCCGGGACAGATGTCTATGGCTACACCTTC. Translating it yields CASSQDPGTDVYGYTF.